A single sample is the source of the 18 T cell receptor beta chains below, sequenced in a study of T cell repertoires in aging, cancer and after chemotherapy. Multiplex touch-down PCR with TRB-A/B primers amplified rearranged V-D-J TRB sequences. From the multiplex PCR reads, TCRdb called clonotypes with MiXCR, one entry per CDR3 protein. The data show about 5,000 distinct CDR3 sequences, around a third seen once. TCR beta rearrangements were amplified from peripheral blood genomic DNA. The source material was blood. All receptors derive from a human donor with a blood cancer. The donor label of this sample is uncertain.

Sample share makes this clonotype medium-sized. The chain couples TRBV6-6 to TRBJ2-1; D ambiguous. CDR1 and CDR2 (germline): MNHNY, SVGAGI (reference sequence). V was clipped by 2 bases and J by 3 bases, with 2 bases between them. CDR3 length: 12 residues. The CDR3 is CASSYHYNEQFF. CDR3 DNA: TGTGCCAGCAGTTACCACTACAATGAGCAGTTCTTC.

J is TRBJ2-1 and V is TRBV4-3; a weak D match, TRBD1 (6 bases). The CDR3 has 18 residues. The germline V and J ends were trimmed by 3 bases and 0 bases, with 18 bases remaining between them. The germline gives CDR1 LGHNA, CDR2 YSLEER. The CDR3 DNA sequence: TGCGCCAGCAGCCAGGGGACATTGGCGGAAAGCTCCTACAATGAGCAGTTCTTC. This encodes CASSQGTLAESSYNEQFF.

In this sample, this clonotype turned up a few times. The rearrangement uses TRBV11-1 and TRBJ2-7; TRBD2 matches 8 bases. The J segment lost 0 bases and the V segment lost 6 bases, leaving 4 bases of the junction unmatched. This CDR3 has 14 amino acids. Germline loops: CDR1 SGHAT, CDR2 FQDESV (reference sequence). The CDR3 bases are TGTGCCAGCAGTACAAGCGGGAGCTCCTACGAGCAGTACTTC. It translates to CASSTSGSSYEQYF. Variable domain in full (rest from reference TRBV11-1 and TRBJ2-7): EAEVAQSPRYKITEKSQAVAFWCDPISGHATLYWYRQILGQGPELLVQFQDESVVDDSQLPKDRFSAERLKGVDSTLKIQPAELGDSAMYLCASSTSGSSYEQYFGPGTRLTVT.

About this clonotype itself: Here the CDR3 omits its conserved ending phenylalanine or tryptophan, so a read error is the likely source. V is TRBV5-5 and J is TRBJ2-3, with TRBD2 matching over 15 bases. The CDR3 covers 15 residues. V was clipped by 4 bases and J by 7 bases; unmatched bases: 4. Germline V gene lookup returns CDR1 SGHKS and CDR2 YYEKEE (reference sequence). CDR3 DNA: TGTGCCAGCAGCCGCGGGACTAGCGGGAGGAATACGCAGTATCTT. Translating it yields CASSRGTSGRNTQYL.

This chain uses TRBV7-3 with TRBJ2-5, with a possible D match to TRBD1 (5 bases). V was clipped by 7 bases and J by 4 bases, with 16 bases between them. The CDR3 runs 14 residues. Germline V gene lookup returns CDR1 SGHTA and CDR2 FQGTGA. The CDR3 loop reads CASIPYSQGETQYF. For the CDR3, the DNA is TGTGCCAGCATCCCATATTCCCAGGGAGAGACCCAGTACTTC.

The rearrangement uses TRBV20-1 and TRBJ2-5, with 9 bases that match TRBD2. The CDR3 has 15 amino acids. V was pared by 5 bases and J by 0 bases, with 7 bases of the junction left unmatched. Germline-derived CDR1 and CDR2 are DFQATT and SNEGSKA (reference sequence). In nucleotides, the CDR3 is TGCAGTGCTTTAAGCGGGGGGTCCAACCAAGAGACCCAGTACTTC. Translation: CSALSGGSNQETQYF.

CDR3 protein: CASSEVGQGYDQPQHF. The CDR3 DNA reads TGTGCCAGCAGTGAGGTGGGACAGGGGTATGATCAGCCCCAGCATTTT. The gene calls are TRBV6-6 and TRBJ1-5; 10 bases align to TRBD1. The CDR3 totals 16 residues. V trimming: 5 bases; J trimming: 5 bases; junction bases outside the gene matches: 9. CDR1 MNHNY and CDR2 SVGAGI come from the germline V gene (reference sequence).

This clonotype was detected only once. This may be a read error: a much more frequent sequence differs by one nucleotide. The J gene is TRBJ2-3, the V gene TRBV18, with D unclear. The CDR3 spans 15 residues. Germline V gene sequence: CDR1 KGHSH, CDR2 LQKENI. This CDR3 reads CASSPPSGLTDTEYF. CDR3 bases: TGTGCCAGCTCACCACCGTCCGGGCTCACAGATACGGAGTATTTT.

This clonotype has just a few counts. The junction departs from germline at one end; a sequencing error may be responsible. V usage is TRBV6-5 and J usage is TRBJ1-5; 11 bases map to TRBD1. This CDR3 has 16 residues. Per germline, CDR1 MNHEY and CDR2 SVGAGI. CDR3 sequence reads: CAISEWGQGDDQPQHF. For the CDR3, the DNA is TGTGCCATCAGTGAGTGGGGACAGGGGGATGATCAGCCCCAGCATTTT.

A remark on this clonotype: This clone may be a read error of a much larger clone one base away. This chain connects TRBV19 to TRBJ2-2, with D possibly matching TRBD2 (6 bases). V gave up 8 bases and J gave up 1 base, with 11 bases separating them. This CDR3 is built from 14 residues. Per germline, CDR1 LNHDA and CDR2 SQIVND (reference sequence). The CDR3 spells CASRAGQNTGELFF. CDR3 in DNA: TGTGCCAGTCGGGCGGGGCAGAACACCGGGGAGCTGTTTTTT.

V usage is TRBV2 and J usage is TRBJ1-5; unclear D gene. Germline CDR1 is SNHLY and CDR2 is FYNNEI. The CDR3 covers 13 residues. The V and J ends lost 7 bases and 3 bases respectively, with 10 bases between them. Here the CDR3 reads CASNGQNNQPQHF. CDR3 nucleotide sequence: TGTGCCAGCAATGGGCAGAACAATCAGCCCCAGCATTTT.

Sample share makes this clonotype medium-sized. The gene calls are TRBV15 and TRBJ1-5, with no clear D. V dropped 6 bases and J dropped 1 base, with 7 bases sitting between them. The germline V gene has CDR1 LNHNV and CDR2 YYDKDF (reference sequence). This CDR3 has 13 amino acids. The CDR3 region has the DNA TGTGCCACCAGAACAGAAAGCAATCAGCCCCAGCATTTT. Translating gives CATRTESNQPQHF.

The chain is built from TRBV6-2 or TRBV6-3 and TRBJ1-5, with a weak D call TRBD1 (5 bases). Trimming took 5 bases from V and 2 from J, leaving 19 bases between them. This CDR3 spans 17 amino acids. Germline V gene lookup returns CDR1 MNHEY and CDR2 SVGEGT. The CDR3 nucleotides are TGTGCCAGCAGTGAAGCGCTTCGGGGCAGGGGCAATCAGCCCCAGCATTTT. It codes for CASSEALRGRGNQPQHF.

This clonotype was observed a handful of times. The chain recombines TRBV6-2 or TRBV6-3 with TRBJ2-7; 9 nucleotides agree with TRBD1. CDR1 is MNHEY and CDR2 is SVGEGT in the germline V gene. V was clipped by 6 bases and J by 2 bases; unmatched bases: 5. The CDR3 is 14 amino acids. CDR3 loop: CASSPRDRAYEQYF. The CDR3 region has the DNA TGTGCCAGCAGCCCCCGGGACAGGGCCTACGAGCAGTACTTC.

V usage is TRBV5-6 and J usage is TRBJ2-5, with 8 bases identical to TRBD2. V dropped 4 bases and J dropped 5; count of bases not matched to a gene: 13. Germline-derived CDR1 and CDR2 are SGHDT and YYEEEE. The CDR3 covers 16 residues. The CDR3 coding sequence is TGTGCCAGCAGCGTCAAGTCCGGACTAGCAGGGGAGACCCAGTACTTC. It is translated as CASSVKSGLAGETQYF.

The chain uses TRBV20-1 and TRBJ2-3; D remains ambiguous. This CDR3 region has 13 residues. Trimming took off 5 bases at V and 3 bases at J, with 12 bases between the two ends. The germline V gene encodes CDR1 DFQATT and CDR2 SNEGSKA (reference sequence). CDR3 bases: TGCAGTGCTGGACCCAGTTCGACAGATACGCAGTATTTT. It specifies CSAGPSSTDTQYF.

A few counts support this clonotype. The chain has TRBV27 and TRBJ1-5; no definite D call. V dropped 5 bases and J dropped 0 bases, with 11 bases sitting between them. The CDR3 has 15 residues. The germline CDR1 and CDR2 sequences are MNHEY and SMNVEV (reference sequence). Written as DNA, the CDR3 is TGTGCCAGCAGTACGAGGGATGATAGCAATCAGCCCCAGCATTTT. Translation gives CASSTRDDSNQPQHF.

This clonotype is medium-sized (0.01 to 0.1%). CDR3 loop: CAWSTVGPSGGYTF. The CDR3 nucleotides read TGTGCCTGGAGTACGGTGGGGCCTTCGGGTGGCTACACCTTC. V is TRBV30 and J is TRBJ1-2; D perhaps matches TRBD1 (5 bases). V dropped 2 bases and J dropped 7 bases, with 17 bases sitting between them. The CDR3 loop spans 14 amino acids. Germline V gene lookup returns CDR1 GTSNPN and CDR2 SVGIG (reference sequence).